These 19 T cell receptor beta chains were all obtained from the same sample, sequenced in a study of OX40 agonist ivuxolimab in advanced cancers. Using immunoSEQ multiplex PCR, the repertoire was profiled, and TCRdb retains in-frame clones only, with some absent. Found here are approximately 23,000 clones, approximately 86% of them singletons; the top ten hold around 27%. This sample comprised CD4+ or CD8+ T cells sorted from blood, obtained in a trial of the OX40 agonist ivuxolimab. The receptor set was obtained from an adult with an advanced solid tumor such as melanoma, head and neck, liver or kidney cancer.

This sequence joins TRBV7-9 and TRBJ1-1; D ambiguous. This CDR3 is built from 11 residues. The V gene's germline CDR1 is SEHNR and CDR2 FQNEAQ (reference sequence). V was pared by 2 bases and J by 2 bases, with 0 bases between. CDR3: CASSLNTEAFF. The CDR3 DNA follows: TGTGCCAGCAGCTTAAACACTGAAGCTTTCTTT.

V and J are TRBV6-5 and TRBJ2-5, with D possibly TRBD1 on 6 matching bases. This CDR3 region has 15 residues. V was shortened by 6 bases and J by 5 bases, with 19 bases between the two germline ends. Germline values: CDR1 MNHEY, CDR2 SVGAGI. The CDR3 protein is CASSRTEGPFETQYF. In DNA form, the CDR3 reads TGTGCCAGCAGCCGGACAGAAGGACCTTTCGAGACCCAGTACTTC.

The chain couples TRBV10-3 to TRBJ1-1; maybe TRBD1 (5 bases). CDR3 length: 15 residues. V was shortened by 1 base and J by 6 bases, with 15 bases between the two germline ends. Germline CDR1 is ENHRY and CDR2 is SYGVKD. The DNA of the CDR3 is TGTGCCATCAGTGAGTTCCCAATAGTCAGGGCTGAAGCTTTCTTT. It codes for CAISEFPIVRAEAFF.

V usage is TRBV13 and J usage is TRBJ1-1; no reliable D call. CDR1 is PRHDT and CDR2 is FYEKMQ in the germline V gene (reference sequence). The CDR3 has 13 residues. V lost 6 bases and J 1 base, leaving 9 bases between the germline ends. In DNA, the CDR3 is TGTGCCAGCAGTTACTCAAGGAACACTGAAGCTTTCTTT. Translated, it gives CASSYSRNTEAFF.

The chain recombines TRBV5-6 with TRBJ2-3, with 8 bases aligning to TRBD1. V shed 1 base and J 6 bases; nucleotides not matched to a gene: 10. In germline, CDR1 is SGHDT, CDR2 YYEEEE. The CDR3 is 16 amino acids. The CDR3 DNA follows: TGTGCCAGCAGCTTGAAAGGGACAGGAGCCGCGGATACGCAGTATTTT. It yields the protein CASSLKGTGAADTQYF.

This sequence joins TRBV7-9 and TRBJ2-7; the match to TRBD1 covers 9 bases. There are 14 residues in the CDR3. V lost 6 bases to trimming and J lost 3 bases; unmatched junction nucleotides: 6. CDR1 is SEHNR and CDR2 is FQNEAQ in the germline V gene (reference sequence). CDR3 loop: CASSGVGQGYEQYF. CDR3 nucleotide sequence: TGTGCCAGCAGTGGGGTGGGACAGGGCTACGAGCAGTACTTC.

This clone has just one count. The chain uses TRBV18 and TRBJ2-5; D is ambiguous. This CDR3 spans 12 amino acids. Germline lookup yields CDR1 KGHSH and CDR2 LQKENI. Trimming pared 2 bases from V and 5 bases from J, leaving 6 bases between. The CDR3 bases are TGTGCCAGCTCACCAGTCCCCGAGACCCAGTACTTC. Translation: CASSPVPETQYF.

This CDR3 reads CASSLGIGGYEQYF. The CDR3 DNA reads TGTGCCAGCAGTTTAGGAATTGGAGGCTACGAGCAGTACTTC. The rearrangement links TRBV28 to TRBJ2-7; D possibly corresponds to TRBD2 (5 bases). The germline V gene has CDR1 MDHEN and CDR2 SYDVKM. This CDR3 region has 14 residues. The ends were cut back, 2 bases at V and 3 bases at J, with 11 bases in the middle.

The gene calls are TRBV19 and TRBJ2-1; D possibly uses TRBD1 or TRBD2 (6 bases each). The CDR3 spans 14 residues. V lost 1 base and J lost 7, with 11 bases in between. Germline loops: CDR1 LNHDA, CDR2 SQIVND (reference sequence). This CDR3 reads CASSIVPGANEQFF. The CDR3 DNA follows: TGTGCCAGTAGTATAGTTCCGGGGGCAAATGAGCAGTTCTTC.

The J gene is TRBJ2-1, the V gene TRBV9, with 8 bases lining up with TRBD2. V dropped 4 bases and J dropped 7; count of bases not matched to a gene: 7. Germline lookup yields CDR1 SGDLS and CDR2 YYNGEE. The CDR3 loop spans 14 amino acids. CDR3 amino acids: CASSLAGGINEQFF. Written as DNA, the CDR3 is TGTGCCAGCAGCCTTGCGGGAGGAATAAATGAGCAGTTCTTC.

The rearrangement joins TRBV30 to TRBJ2-1; TRBD2 matches at 10 bases. Germline loops: CDR1 GTSNPN, CDR2 SVGIG (reference sequence). Trimming removed 3 bases from V and 7 bases from J; junction bases left unmatched: 6. This CDR3 contains 14 residues. The CDR3: CAWRISGRDNEQFF. Written as DNA, the CDR3 is TGTGCCTGGAGGATCAGCGGGAGGGATAATGAGCAGTTCTTC.

This chain joins TRBV13 and TRBJ1-5; 7 bases line up with TRBD1. Trimming at V came to 0 bases and at J to 1 base, leaving 0 bases not matched to a gene. The CDR3 contains 15 residues. Germline CDR1 and CDR2: PRHDT and FYEKMQ (reference sequence). The CDR3: CASSLGTGSNQPQHF. Written as DNA, the CDR3 is TGTGCCAGCAGCTTAGGGACAGGGAGCAATCAGCCCCAGCATTTT.

This sequence joins TRBV6-1 and TRBJ1-3; D remains unclear. Trimming shortened V by 3 bases and J by 0 bases, and 15 bases separated the two germline ends. The length of the CDR3 is 17 residues. Germline V gene sequence: CDR1 MNHNS, CDR2 SASEGT. The CDR3 DNA reads TGTGCCAGCAGTGAGTCCCCGGGGTACTTCTCTGGAAACACCATATATTTT. The encoded protein is CASSESPGYFSGNTIYF.

The J gene is TRBJ2-7, the V gene TRBV28; 8 nucleotides agree with TRBD1. Trimming cost V 10 bases and J 5 bases; bases outside gene matches: 10. Germline CDR1 and CDR2: MDHEN and SYDVKM. The CDR3 sequence is 13 residues long. CDR3 sequence reads: CATTAQGDHEQYF. Written as DNA, the CDR3 is TGTGCCACCACGGCACAGGGGGACCACGAGCAGTACTTC.

This chain connects TRBV28 to TRBJ2-7; unclear D gene. Trimming left V 3 bases short and J 5 bases short, with 14 bases between. Per germline, CDR1 MDHEN and CDR2 SYDVKM. The CDR3 contains 14 residues. CDR3 coding DNA: TGTGCCAGCAGTTTCACACAGTTAAGGGACGAGCAGTACTTC. Its protein product is CASSFTQLRDEQYF.

The V and J genes are TRBV19 and TRBJ2-2; D gene ambiguous. Germline V CDR1 and CDR2: LNHDA, SQIVND (reference sequence). Trimming left V 6 bases short and J 6 bases short, with 5 bases between. This CDR3 region has 11 residues. The CDR3 sequence: CASRIAGELFF. The CDR3 DNA follows: TGTGCCAGTAGAATCGCCGGGGAGCTGTTTTTT.

The gene calls are TRBV6-1 and TRBJ2-7; 8 positions match TRBD1. This CDR3 comprises 11 residues. With 10 bases clipped from V and 5 bases from J, the junction kept 4 bases outside the gene matches. The germline V gene encodes CDR1 MNHNS and CDR2 SASEGT. The CDR3 reads CATQGANEQYF. The CDR3 bases are TGTGCCACCCAGGGGGCCAACGAGCAGTACTTC.

In this sample, this clone is medium-sized. The rearrangement uses TRBV19 and TRBJ1-4; no clear D gene. Germline lookup yields CDR1 LNHDA and CDR2 SQIVND (reference sequence). The CDR3 is made up of 13 amino acids. Trimming left V 7 bases short and J 7 bases short, with 13 bases between. The CDR3 sequence is CASTLLPGEKLFF. Here the CDR3 DNA reads TGTGCCAGTACTCTATTGCCGGGTGAAAAACTGTTTTTT. The full variable domain, rest sourced from reference TRBV19 and TRBJ1-4, is DGGITQSPKYLFRKEGQNVTLSCEQNLNHDAMYWYRQDPGQGLRLIYYSQIVNDFQKGDIAEGYSVSREKKESFPLTVTSAQKNPTAFYLCASTLLPGEKLFFGSGTQLSVL.

The J gene is TRBJ2-1, the V gene TRBV5-1; D not certain. The germline V and J ends were trimmed by 4 bases and 9 bases, with 17 bases remaining between them. The CDR3 extends over 14 amino acids. Germline V gene data show CDR1 as SGHRS and CDR2 as YFSETQ. The CDR3 DNA reads as TGCGCCAGCAGCGCAAGGGCTCTGGTGGGTGAGCAGTTCTTC. It codes for CASSARALVGEQFF.